The clone carrying this TCR beta chain appeared a few times. The junction differs from germline at one of its ends, possibly a read error. The data belong to a study of blood T cells in healthy people across ages. A J-beta primer mix and a sample-barcoded 5' primer were used in a second PCR of roughly 6 to 12 cycles. TCRdb re-derived calls from the 5' RACE reads in MiXCR, one entry per CDR3 protein. The top ten clones hold about 21% of a sample with about a million distinct CDR3 sequences, just over 50% of them seen once. In germline, CDR1 is KGHSH, CDR2 LQKENI. The CDR3 runs to 12 residues. Sequenced: blood. The clonotype comes from a woman aged 55-69 years in good health. The chain joins TRBV18 to TRBJ2-7, with D perhaps TRBD2 (6 bases). CDR3 in DNA: TGTGCCAGCTCCGGGAGCTCCGACGAGCAGTACTTC. Translation gives CASSGSSDEQYF. Filled out from reference TRBV18 and TRBJ2-7, the complete variable domain reads NAGVMQNPRHLVRRRGQEARLRCSPMKGHSHVYWYRQLPEEGLKFMVYLQKENIIDESGMPKERFSAEFPKEGPSILRIQQVVRGDSAAYFCASSGSSDEQYFGPGTRLTVT.